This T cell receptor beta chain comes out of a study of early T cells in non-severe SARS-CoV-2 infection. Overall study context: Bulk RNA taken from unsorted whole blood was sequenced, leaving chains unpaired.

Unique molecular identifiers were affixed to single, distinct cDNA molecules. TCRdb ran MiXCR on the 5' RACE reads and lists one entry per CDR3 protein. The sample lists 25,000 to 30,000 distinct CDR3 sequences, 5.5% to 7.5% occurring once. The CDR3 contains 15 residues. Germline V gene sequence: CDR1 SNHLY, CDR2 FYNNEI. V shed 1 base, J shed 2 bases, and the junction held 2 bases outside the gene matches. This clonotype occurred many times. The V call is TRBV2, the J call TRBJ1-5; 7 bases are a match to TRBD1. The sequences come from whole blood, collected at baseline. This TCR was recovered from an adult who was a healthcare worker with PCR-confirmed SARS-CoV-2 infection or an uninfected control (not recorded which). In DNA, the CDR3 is TGTGCCAGCAGTGAAGAAGGGACAGGCAATCAGCCCCAGCATTTT. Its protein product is CASSEEGTGNQPQHF.